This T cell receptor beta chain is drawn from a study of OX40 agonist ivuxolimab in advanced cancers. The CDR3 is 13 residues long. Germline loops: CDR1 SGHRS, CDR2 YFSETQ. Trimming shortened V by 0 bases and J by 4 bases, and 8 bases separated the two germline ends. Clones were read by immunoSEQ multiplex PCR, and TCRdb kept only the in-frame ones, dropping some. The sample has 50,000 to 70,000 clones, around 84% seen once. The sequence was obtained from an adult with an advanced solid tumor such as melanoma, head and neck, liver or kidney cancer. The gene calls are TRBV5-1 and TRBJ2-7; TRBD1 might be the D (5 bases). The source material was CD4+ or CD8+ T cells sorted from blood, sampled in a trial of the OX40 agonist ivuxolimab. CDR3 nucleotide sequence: TGCGCCAGCAGCTTGGGGACACCTTACGAGCAGTACTTC. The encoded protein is CASSLGTPYEQYF.